The 31 T cell receptor beta chains reported below all come from one sample, sequenced in a study of metastatic and nonmetastatic thyroid tumors. With MiXCR, TCRdb called clones anew from the PCR reads. Here the sample spans some 41,000 clones, around 28% being singletons. Among the patients, none had received any treatment before thyroid surgery. The sequenced sample consisted of blood. Every receptor here comes from a male donor with papillary thyroid cancer or a benign thyroid nodule (not recorded which). Some clones in this sample may be carry-over from other donors' samples.

This chain links TRBV18 with TRBJ2-7; D is unresolved. Germline CDR1 reads KGHSH; CDR2 reads LQKENI. Trimming removed 0 bases from V and 3 bases from J, with 18 bases in between. This CDR3 contains 17 residues. For the CDR3, the DNA is TGTGCCAGCTCACCACCTAACCCCGCCCCGTTGGGCTACGAGCAGTACTTC. The encoded protein is CASSPPNPAPLGYEQYF.

The table lists this clone with many counts. The chain joins TRBV9 to TRBJ1-2, with 7 bases that match TRBD1. From germline, CDR1 is SGDLS and CDR2 YYNGEE. J lost 7 bases, V lost 3 bases, and 15 bases had no gene match. This CDR3 is built from 16 residues. The CDR3 loop reads CASSERGQGPRRGYTF. The CDR3 DNA reads as TGTGCCAGCAGCGAGAGGGGGCAGGGTCCGCGACGTGGCTACACCTTC.

This chain links TRBV20-1 with TRBJ1-5, with no clear D. In germline, CDR1 is DFQATT, CDR2 SNEGSKA (reference sequence). Between the trimmed V and J ends, which lost 3 bases and 0 bases, there was a span of 3 bases. CDR3 length equals 12 residues. CDR3 bases: TGCAGTGCTAGTAATAGCAATCAGCCCCAGCATTTT. It encodes CSASNSNQPQHF.

This clone was seen only once. This chain connects TRBV20-1 to TRBJ2-4; 11 positions match TRBD1. The germline V gene encodes CDR1 DFQATT and CDR2 SNEGSKA (reference sequence). The CDR3 sequence is 19 residues long. V was clipped by 1 base and J by 3 bases; unmatched bases: 14. The CDR3 loop reads CSARASPGQGALGKNIQYF. The CDR3 nucleotides are TGCAGTGCTAGAGCCAGTCCAGGACAGGGGGCCTTGGGCAAAAACATTCAGTACTTC.

Judged by abundance, this clone is medium-sized. The V call is TRBV28, the J call TRBJ2-7; no reliable D call. The V end lost 9 bases, the J end lost 1 base, and 13 bases lay between the germline ends. The CDR3 loop spans 13 amino acids. Germline V lookup: CDR1 MDHEN, CDR2 SYDVKM. This CDR3 reads CASRSRISYEQYF. Written as DNA, the CDR3 is TGTGCCAGTAGGAGTAGGATTTCCTACGAGCAGTACTTC.

This clone was counted at least ten times. V and J are TRBV11-2 and TRBJ2-5, with D tentatively TRBD2 (5 bases). This CDR3 has 16 residues. Trimming left V 3 bases short and J 1 base short, with 15 bases between. CDR1 and CDR2 (germline): SGHAT, FQNNGV. The CDR3: CASSLVVVASQETQYF. For the CDR3, the DNA is TGTGCCAGCAGCTTGGTGGTGGTAGCGTCCCAAGAGACCCAGTACTTC.

Only a few counts were recorded for this clone. The chain joins TRBV28 to TRBJ2-7, with 10 bases aligning to TRBD2. V lost 4 bases, J lost 6 bases, and 9 bases stayed unmatched. Per the germline V gene, CDR1 is MDHEN and CDR2 is SYDVKM. The CDR3 runs 15 residues. The CDR3 loop reads CASSSGVAGGPEQYF. The CDR3 nucleotides are TGTGCCAGCAGTTCCGGTGTAGCGGGAGGACCCGAGCAGTACTTC.

V is TRBV6-1 and J is TRBJ2-5; 10 bases line up with TRBD2. Germline lookup yields CDR1 MNHNS and CDR2 SASEGT. This CDR3 is built from 16 residues. After removal of 2 bases from V and 5 bases from J, the junction contained 8 bases not matched to a gene. The CDR3 region has the DNA TGTGCCAGCAGTGAATGTACTAGCGGGGCGGCGGAGACCCAGTACTTC. Residues: CASSECTSGAAETQYF.

This sequence joins TRBV11-2 and TRBJ2-1; D remains unclear. Germline CDR1 SGHAT, CDR2 FQNNGV. The CDR3 length is 12 residues. V shed 5 bases and J shed 9 bases, with 11 bases lying between them. The CDR3 sequence is CASSELWIEQFF. CDR3 bases: TGTGCCAGCAGCGAGTTATGGATTGAGCAGTTCTTC.

The chain uses TRBV30 and TRBJ1-6; D not certain. This CDR3 has 12 residues. V was clipped by 2 bases and J by 7 bases, with 6 bases between them. The germline gives CDR1 GTSNPN, CDR2 SVGIG (reference sequence). The CDR3 coding sequence is TGTGCCTGGAGTTTCGAAAATTCACCCCTCCACTTT. Protein: CAWSFENSPLHF.

This clone occurred many times. This chain links TRBV20-1 with TRBJ2-5, with D possibly being TRBD1 (5 bases). V was shortened by 3 bases and J by 5 bases, with 13 bases between the two germline ends. This CDR3 region has 13 residues. In germline, CDR1 is DFQATT, CDR2 SNEGSKA (reference sequence). CDR3 loop: CSASLLQGETQYF. In nucleotides, the CDR3 is TGCAGTGCTAGTCTTTTGCAGGGCGAGACCCAGTACTTC.

Many counts were recorded for this clone. The chain recombines TRBV7-9 with TRBJ1-6, with a tentative D call TRBD1 (5 bases). Trimming took 4 bases from V and 8 from J, leaving 15 bases between them. Germline V gene data show CDR1 as SEHNR and CDR2 as FQNEAQ (reference sequence). CDR3 length: 15 amino acids. The DNA of the CDR3 is TGTGCCAGCAGCTCCGGCGGGGGGGACTATTCACCCCTCCACTTT. This codes for CASSSGGGDYSPLHF. Based on the CDR3 plus reference TRBV7-9 and TRBJ1-6, the full variable domain is DTGVSQNPRHKITKRGQNVTFRCDPISEHNRLYWYRQTLGQGPEFLTYFQNEAQLEKSRLLSDRFSAERPKGSFSTLEIQRTEQGDSAMYLCASSSGGGDYSPLHFGNGTRLTVT.

J is TRBJ1-5 and V is TRBV4-1; D remains unclear. The germline V gene has CDR1 MGHRA and CDR2 YSYEKL. V was shortened by 0 bases and J by 7 bases, with 13 bases between the two germline ends. The CDR3 sequence is 15 residues long. DNA of the CDR3: TGCGCCAGCAGCCAAGATAACGGTGTCCTCCAGCCCCAGCATTTT. The encoded protein is CASSQDNGVLQPQHF.

V is TRBV7-2 and J is TRBJ1-5; the match to TRBD1 covers 9 bases. The CDR3 contains 18 residues. Germline lookup yields CDR1 SGHTA and CDR2 FQGNSA. Trimming at V came to 0 bases and at J to 2 bases, leaving 8 bases not matched to a gene. CDR3 sequence: CASSLAVQGASGNQPQHF. CDR3 in DNA: TGTGCCAGCAGCTTAGCGGTACAGGGGGCAAGTGGCAATCAGCCCCAGCATTTT.

This clone has at least ten counts. The chain recombines TRBV11-3 with TRBJ2-1, with 10 bases aligning to TRBD2. After removal of 5 bases from V and 8 bases from J, the junction contained 12 bases not matched to a gene. CDR1 SGHNT and CDR2 YENEEA come from the germline V gene. This CDR3 has 16 residues. CDR3 residues: CASSLHSSGSLYEQFF. The CDR3 DNA is TGTGCCAGCAGCCTCCACTCTAGCGGGAGCTTGTATGAGCAGTTCTTC.

The rearrangement joins TRBV4-1 to TRBJ2-7; D is ambiguous. The ends were cut back, 4 bases at V and 5 bases at J, with 24 bases in the middle. Germline CDR1 reads MGHRA; CDR2 reads YSYEKL. CDR3 length: 17 residues. The CDR3: CASSREIEVTNGNEQYF. The CDR3 nucleotides are TGCGCCAGCAGCCGAGAAATAGAGGTGACGAATGGGAACGAGCAGTACTTC.

This clone was seen only a few times. V and J are TRBV11-3 and TRBJ2-1; D might be TRBD2 (5 bases). Germline CDR1 SGHNT, CDR2 YENEEA. Trimming cost V 6 bases and J 4 bases, with 13 bases left between them. The CDR3 sequence is 14 residues long. The CDR3 DNA follows: TGTGCCAGCAGTGGCGTCCGGAGGTACAATGAGCAGTTCTTC. Its protein is CASSGVRRYNEQFF.

Remarks on this clone: The junction departs from germline at one end; a sequencing error may be responsible. This same CDR3 is encoded by further DNA sequences in the sample. The chain links TRBV19 to TRBJ1-1; no definite D call. Germline CDR1 is LNHDA and CDR2 is SQIVND (reference sequence). The CDR3 is made up of 14 amino acids. DNA of the CDR3: TGTGCCAGTAGTATATTTCCAACGAACACCGAAGCTTTCTTT. Translating it yields CASSIFPTNTEAFF.

V usage is TRBV24-1 and J usage is TRBJ2-3; no definite D call. The length of the CDR3 is 14 residues. Trimming pared 3 bases from V and 0 bases from J, leaving 6 bases between. The germline V gene has CDR1 KGHDR and CDR2 SFDVKD. For the CDR3, the DNA is TGTGCCACCAGTGATCCCCCTAGCACAGATACGCAGTATTTT. Translation: CATSDPPSTDTQYF.

This clone was counted at least ten times. The rearrangement joins TRBV3-1 to TRBJ1-3; 7 bases match TRBD1. J was trimmed by 4 bases and V by 5 bases; bases with no gene match: 5. The V gene's germline CDR1 is LGHDT and CDR2 YNNKEL (reference sequence). The CDR3 is 14 amino acids. DNA of the CDR3: TGTGCCAGCAGCACTAGGGGGCAAGGAAACACCATATATTTT. Translated: CASSTRGQGNTIYF.

This clone was counted ten times or more. This chain links TRBV12-3 or TRBV12-4 with TRBJ1-4; D is undetermined. The CDR3 sequence is 15 residues long. Between the trimmed V and J ends, which lost 7 bases and 4 bases, there was a span of 16 bases. CDR3 DNA sequence: TGTGCCAGCACAGCGGAAGGAAGCCTTAATGAAAAACTGTTTTTT. The encoded protein is CASTAEGSLNEKLFF.

Many counts were recorded for this clone. The same CDR3 can be traced to other DNA sequences in this sample. The chain joins TRBV7-8 to TRBJ2-3, with 7 bases identical to TRBD2. The CDR3 has 16 residues. Germline V lookup: CDR1 SGHVS, CDR2 FQNEAQ. V lost 1 base and J lost 6; bases outside the gene matches: 10. The CDR3 spells CASSLGVRAGTDTQYF. The CDR3 bases are TGTGCCAGCAGCTTAGGTGTCAGAGCGGGGACCGATACGCAGTATTTT.

This clone was counted at least ten times. This chain connects TRBV28 to TRBJ2-3, with 9 positions matching TRBD2. The germline V gene encodes CDR1 MDHEN and CDR2 SYDVKM. The length of the CDR3 is 18 residues. Trimming at V came to 4 bases and at J to 1 base, leaving 12 bases not matched to a gene. CDR3 bases: TGTGCCAGCAGTTCCGGGACTAGCATTAAGGGTGGCACAGATACGCAGTATTTT. Protein product: CASSSGTSIKGGTDTQYF. Supplemented by reference TRBV28 and TRBJ2-3, the full variable domain reads DVKVTQSSRYLVKRTGEKVFLECVQDMDHENMFWYRQDPGLGLRLIYFSYDVKMKEKGDIPEGYSVSREKKERFSLILESASTNQTSMYLCASSSGTSIKGGTDTQYFGPGTRLTVL.

Turning to this clone: Given a much more abundant clone one base away, this may be a read error. The DNA of the CDR3 is TGTGCCAGCCAAGCCGGGCGGGGAGCTGAAGCTTTCTTT. Encoded protein: CASQAGRGAEAFF. The gene calls are TRBV12-3 or TRBV12-4 and TRBJ1-1; D gene unclear. The V end was cut by 8 bases, the J end by 6 bases, with 16 bases between. The CDR3 has 13 residues.

Ten or more counts support this clone. This CDR3 is also generated by other DNA sequences in the sample. J is TRBJ2-3 and V is TRBV18; 8 nucleotides agree with TRBD2. The germline V gene has CDR1 KGHSH and CDR2 LQKENI. The junction had 8 bases not matched to a gene; V was cut back by 3 bases and J by 0 bases. The CDR3 has 17 residues. The CDR3 DNA reads as TGTGCCAGCTCACCCCTTTTAGCGGGGCGGAGCACAGATACGCAGTATTTT. This gives the protein CASSPLLAGRSTDTQYF.

This rearrangement joins TRBV9 to TRBJ1-2, with a weak D call TRBD1 (6 bases). Germline assignment: CDR1 SGDLS and CDR2 YYNGEE. CDR3 size: 13 residues. V dropped 1 base and J dropped 9 bases, with 13 bases sitting between them. The CDR3 protein is CASSVIGGNCYTF. The CDR3 DNA reads TGTGCCAGCAGCGTAATAGGGGGGAACTGCTACACCTTC.

This clone was counted many times. This chain links TRBV3-1 with TRBJ2-7; D is undetermined. CDR3 length: 14 residues. The germline gives CDR1 LGHDT, CDR2 YNNKEL (reference sequence). V was shortened by 2 bases and J by 2 bases, with 10 bases between the two germline ends. As DNA, the CDR3 is TGTGCCAGCAGCCAAAGCGACTCGGCCTACGAGCAGTACTTC. Translating it yields CASSQSDSAYEQYF.

The V and J genes are TRBV20-1 and TRBJ2-7; 11 bases are a match to TRBD2. V trimming: 1 base; J trimming: 4 bases; junction bases outside the gene matches: 6. This CDR3 has 15 amino acids. Germline lookup yields CDR1 DFQATT and CDR2 SNEGSKA (reference sequence). The CDR3 DNA is TGCAGTGCTAGAGCGAATAGCGGGGGGGAATACGAGCAGTACTTC. It translates to CSARANSGGEYEQYF.

This clone came up many times. V is TRBV28 and J is TRBJ1-3; D is possibly TRBD1 (5 bases). The CDR3 runs to 14 residues. Germline CDR1 MDHEN, CDR2 SYDVKM. Trimming stripped 4 bases from V and 3 bases from J, with 10 bases between. In nucleotides, the CDR3 is TGTGCCAGCAGTTCCCAGGGAATTGGAAACACCATATATTTT. This gives the protein CASSSQGIGNTIYF.

This clone appeared a few times. The chain combines TRBV11-1 with TRBJ2-3, with 9 bases identical to TRBD1. This CDR3 contains 15 residues. Germline CDR1 SGHAT, CDR2 FQDESV (reference sequence). V shed 6 bases and J 1 base; nucleotides not matched to a gene: 5. CDR3 nucleotides: TGTGCCAGCAGACGCCGACAGGGGGGCACAGATACGCAGTATTTT. Translated: CASRRRQGGTDTQYF.

The sample holds many counts of this clone. J is TRBJ2-7 and V is TRBV5-4, with D unresolved. The V gene lost 1 base and the J gene lost 7 bases, with 9 bases spanning the gap. CDR3 size: 12 residues. Per the germline V gene, CDR1 is SGHNT and CDR2 is YYREEE (reference sequence). The CDR3 here is CASSLYEGEQYF. Written as DNA, the CDR3 is TGTGCCAGCAGCTTGTATGAAGGGGAGCAGTACTTC.